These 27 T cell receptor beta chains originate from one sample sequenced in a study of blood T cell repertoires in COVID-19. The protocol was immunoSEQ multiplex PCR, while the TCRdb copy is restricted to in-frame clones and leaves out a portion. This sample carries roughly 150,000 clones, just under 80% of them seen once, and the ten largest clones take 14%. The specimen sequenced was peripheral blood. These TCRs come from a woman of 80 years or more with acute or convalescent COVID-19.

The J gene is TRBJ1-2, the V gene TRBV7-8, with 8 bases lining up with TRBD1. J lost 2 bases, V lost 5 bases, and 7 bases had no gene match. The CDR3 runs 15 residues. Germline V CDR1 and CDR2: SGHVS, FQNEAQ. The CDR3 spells CASSPRTGRNYGYTF. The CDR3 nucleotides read TGTGCCAGCAGCCCGAGGACAGGGCGCAACTATGGCTACACCTTC.

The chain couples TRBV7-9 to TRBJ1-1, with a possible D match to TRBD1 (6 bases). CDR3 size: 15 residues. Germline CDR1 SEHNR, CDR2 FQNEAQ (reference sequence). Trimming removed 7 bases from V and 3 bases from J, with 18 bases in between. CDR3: CASTLGGAGDTEAFF. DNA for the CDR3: TGTGCCAGCACCCTGGGGGGGGCTGGGGACACTGAAGCTTTCTTT. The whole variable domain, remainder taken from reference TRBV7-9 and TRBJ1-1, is DTGVSQNPRHKITKRGQNVTFRCDPISEHNRLYWYRQTLGQGPEFLTYFQNEAQLEKSRLLSDRFSAERPKGSFSTLEIQRTEQGDSAMYLCASTLGGAGDTEAFFGQGTRLTVV.

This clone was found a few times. In nucleotides, the CDR3 is TGTGCCAGCAGCCTCGGAAAGGACTGGCGGGGCCCTGCTTCCTACGAGCAGTACTTC. Residues: CASSLGKDWRGPASYEQYF. The rearrangement uses TRBV4-2 and TRBJ2-7; a possible D gene is TRBD2 (6 bases). The V gene's germline CDR1 is LGHNA and CDR2 YNFKEQ. This CDR3 region has 19 residues. The V gene lost 4 bases and the J gene lost 1 base, with 26 bases spanning the gap.

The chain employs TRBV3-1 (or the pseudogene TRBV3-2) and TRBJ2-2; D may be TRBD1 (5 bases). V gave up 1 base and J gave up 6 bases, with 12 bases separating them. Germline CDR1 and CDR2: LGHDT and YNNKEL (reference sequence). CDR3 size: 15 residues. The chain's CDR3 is CASSQGDRQAGELFF. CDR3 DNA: TGTGCCAGCAGCCAAGGAGACAGACAAGCCGGGGAGCTGTTTTTT.

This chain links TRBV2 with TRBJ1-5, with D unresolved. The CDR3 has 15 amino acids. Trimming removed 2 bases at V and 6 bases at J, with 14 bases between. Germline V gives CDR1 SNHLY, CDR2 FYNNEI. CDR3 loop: CASSETWTGSQPQHF. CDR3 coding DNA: TGTGCCAGCAGTGAAACCTGGACTGGGAGTCAGCCCCAGCATTTT.

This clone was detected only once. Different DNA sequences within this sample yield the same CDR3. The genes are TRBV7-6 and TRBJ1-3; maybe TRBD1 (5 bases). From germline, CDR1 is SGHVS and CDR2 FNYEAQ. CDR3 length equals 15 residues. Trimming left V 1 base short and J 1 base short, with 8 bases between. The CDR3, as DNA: TGTGCCAGCAGCTTAGGGGGACTGTCTGGAAACACCATATATTTT. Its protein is CASSLGGLSGNTIYF. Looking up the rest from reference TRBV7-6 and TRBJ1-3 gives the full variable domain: GAGVSQSPRYKVTKRGQDVALRCDPISGHVSLYWYRQALGQGPEFLTYFNYEAQQDKSGLPNDRFSAERPEGSISTLTIQRTEQRDSAMYRCASSLGGLSGNTIYFGEGSWLTVV.

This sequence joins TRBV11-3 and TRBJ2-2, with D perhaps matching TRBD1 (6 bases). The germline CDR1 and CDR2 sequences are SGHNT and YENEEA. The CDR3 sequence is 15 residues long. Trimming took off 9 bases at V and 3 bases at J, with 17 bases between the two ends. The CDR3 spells CASLLTGSYTGELFF. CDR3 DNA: TGTGCCAGTCTTCTCACAGGGTCCTACACCGGGGAGCTGTTTTTT.

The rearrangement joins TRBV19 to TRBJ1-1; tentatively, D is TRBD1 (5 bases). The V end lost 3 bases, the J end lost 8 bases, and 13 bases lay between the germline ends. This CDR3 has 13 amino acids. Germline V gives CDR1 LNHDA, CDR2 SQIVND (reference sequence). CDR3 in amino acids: CASSIPRAGEAFF. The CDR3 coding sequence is TGTGCCAGTAGTATCCCCCGGGCAGGGGAAGCTTTCTTT.

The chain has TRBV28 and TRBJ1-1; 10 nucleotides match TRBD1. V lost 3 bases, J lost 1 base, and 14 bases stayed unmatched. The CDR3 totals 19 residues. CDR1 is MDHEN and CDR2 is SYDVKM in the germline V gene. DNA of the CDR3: TGTGCCAGCAGTTTCGCGCCGGACAGGGGGAACGGGTGGAACACTGAAGCTTTCTTT. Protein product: CASSFAPDRGNGWNTEAFF.

CDR3 in DNA: TGTGCCAGCAACGAAGGACATGTCTCCTACAATGAGCAGTTCTTC. This codes for CASNEGHVSYNEQFF. The chain uses TRBV6-5 and TRBJ2-1; D perhaps matches TRBD1 (5 bases). In germline, CDR1 is MNHEY, CDR2 SVGAGI. There are 15 residues in the CDR3. V shed 7 bases and J shed 0 bases, with 13 bases lying between them.

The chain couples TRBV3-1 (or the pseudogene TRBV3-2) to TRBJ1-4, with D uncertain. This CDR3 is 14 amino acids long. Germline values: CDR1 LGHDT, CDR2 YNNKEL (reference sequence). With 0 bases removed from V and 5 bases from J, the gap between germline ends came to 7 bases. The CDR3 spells CASSQELINEKLFF. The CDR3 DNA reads TGTGCCAGCAGCCAAGAGTTAATCAATGAAAAACTGTTTTTT.

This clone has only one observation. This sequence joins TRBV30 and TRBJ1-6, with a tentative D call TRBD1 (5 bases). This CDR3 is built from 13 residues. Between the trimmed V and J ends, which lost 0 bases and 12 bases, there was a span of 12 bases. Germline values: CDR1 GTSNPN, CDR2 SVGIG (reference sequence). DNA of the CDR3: TGTGCCTGGAGTGTGAGACAGCAGGGACCCCTCCACTTT. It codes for CAWSVRQQGPLHF.

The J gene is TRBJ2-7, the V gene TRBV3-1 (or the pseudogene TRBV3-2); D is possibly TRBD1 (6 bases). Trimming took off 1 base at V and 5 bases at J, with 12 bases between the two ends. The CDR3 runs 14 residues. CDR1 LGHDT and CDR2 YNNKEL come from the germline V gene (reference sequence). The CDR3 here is CASSQVLRGHEQYF. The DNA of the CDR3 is TGTGCCAGCAGCCAAGTTCTCAGGGGCCACGAGCAGTACTTC.

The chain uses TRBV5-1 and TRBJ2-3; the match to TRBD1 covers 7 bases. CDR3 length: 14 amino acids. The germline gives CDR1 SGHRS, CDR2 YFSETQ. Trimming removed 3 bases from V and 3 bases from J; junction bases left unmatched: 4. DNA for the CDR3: TGCGCCAGCAGCTACGACAGGGTGACAGATACGCAGTATTTT. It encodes CASSYDRVTDTQYF.

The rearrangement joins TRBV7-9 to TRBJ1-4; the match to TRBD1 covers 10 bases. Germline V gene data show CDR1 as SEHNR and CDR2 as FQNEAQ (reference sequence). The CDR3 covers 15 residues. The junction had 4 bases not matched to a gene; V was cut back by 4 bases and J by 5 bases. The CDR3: CASSSWTGGNEKLFF. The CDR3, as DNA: TGTGCCAGCAGCTCGTGGACAGGGGGAAATGAAAAACTGTTTTTT.

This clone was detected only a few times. CDR3 sequence: CASTPTSGSTNEQFF. The CDR3 DNA reads TGTGCCAGCACCCCTACTAGCGGGAGTACGAATGAGCAGTTCTTC. The chain has TRBV9 and TRBJ2-1, with 11 bases identical to TRBD2. V shed 6 bases, J shed 7 bases, and the junction held 9 bases outside the gene matches. The CDR3 spans 15 residues. CDR1 and CDR2 (germline): SGDLS, YYNGEE.

This CDR3 reads CASSLVIAGAGETQYF. As DNA, the CDR3 is TGTGCCAGCAGCTTAGTTATAGCGGGGGCAGGAGAGACCCAGTACTTC. The chain links TRBV7-6 to TRBJ2-5; 9 bases are shared with TRBD2. Germline V gene sequence: CDR1 SGHVS, CDR2 FNYEAQ. The CDR3 has 16 amino acids. J gave up 4 bases and V 1 base, and 7 bases lay outside the gene matches.

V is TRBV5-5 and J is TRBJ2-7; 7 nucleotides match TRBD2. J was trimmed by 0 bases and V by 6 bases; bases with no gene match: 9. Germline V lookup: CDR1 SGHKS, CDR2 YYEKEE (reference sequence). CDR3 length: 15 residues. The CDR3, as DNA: TGTGCCAGCACCCCGCGGGAGACTAGCTCCTACGAGCAGTACTTC. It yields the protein CASTPRETSSYEQYF. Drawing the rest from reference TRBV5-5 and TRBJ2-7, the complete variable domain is DAGVTQSPTHLIKTRGQQVTLRCSPISGHKSVSWYQQVLGQGPQFIFQYYEKEERGRGNFPDRFSARQFPNYSSELNVNALLLGDSALYLCASTPRETSSYEQYFGPGTRLTVT.

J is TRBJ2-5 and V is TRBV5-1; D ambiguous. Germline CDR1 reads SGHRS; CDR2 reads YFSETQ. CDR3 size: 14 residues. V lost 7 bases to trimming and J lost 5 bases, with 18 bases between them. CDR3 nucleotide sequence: TGCGCCAGCCGTCGAGGCCCCGAAGAGGAGACCCAGTACTTC. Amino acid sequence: CASRRGPEEETQYF.

The CDR3, as DNA: TGTGCCAGCAGCTTAGGATCGGCTAACTATGGCTACACCTTC. Amino acid sequence: CASSLGSANYGYTF. This sequence joins TRBV7-2 and TRBJ1-2; D remains unclear. V dropped 1 base and J dropped 0 bases, with 6 bases sitting between them. Per germline, CDR1 SGHTA and CDR2 FQGNSA. There are 14 residues in the CDR3.

Here the CDR3 DNA reads TGTGCCAGTAGTAGGGCGGGGGGCGCGGGTCAGCCCCAGCATTTT. It codes for CASSRAGGAGQPQHF. The V and J genes are TRBV19 and TRBJ1-5; weak D call: TRBD1 (6 bases). V lost 4 bases and J 6 bases, leaving 16 bases between the germline ends. Looked up from germline, CDR1 is LNHDA and CDR2 is SQIVND (reference sequence). This CDR3 is built from 15 residues.

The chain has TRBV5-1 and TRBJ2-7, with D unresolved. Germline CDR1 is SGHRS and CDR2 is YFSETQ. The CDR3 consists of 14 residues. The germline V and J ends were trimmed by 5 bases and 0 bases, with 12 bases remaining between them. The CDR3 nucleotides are TGCGCCAGCAGTCCCCGCCCCAGCTCCTACGAGCAGTACTTC. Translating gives CASSPRPSSYEQYF.

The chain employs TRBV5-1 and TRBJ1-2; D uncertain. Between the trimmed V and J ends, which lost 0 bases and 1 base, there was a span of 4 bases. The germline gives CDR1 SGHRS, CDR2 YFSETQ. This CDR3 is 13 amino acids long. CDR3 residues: CASSLVVNYGYTF. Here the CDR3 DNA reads TGCGCCAGCAGCTTGGTAGTTAACTATGGCTACACCTTC. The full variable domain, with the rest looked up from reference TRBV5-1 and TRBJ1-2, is KAGVTQTPRYLIKTRGQQVTLSCSPISGHRSVSWYQQTPGQGLQFLFEYFSETQRNKGNFPGRFSGRQFSNSRSEMNVSTLELGDSALYLCASSLVVNYGYTFGSGTRLTVV.

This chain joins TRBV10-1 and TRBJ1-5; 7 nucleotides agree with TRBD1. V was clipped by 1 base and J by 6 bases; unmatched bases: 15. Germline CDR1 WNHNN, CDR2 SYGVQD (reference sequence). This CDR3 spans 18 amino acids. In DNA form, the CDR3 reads TGCGCCAGCAGTGAGTGCCAGGGGGTCTGGAATAATGGTCAGCCCCAGCATTTT. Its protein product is CASSECQGVWNNGQPQHF.

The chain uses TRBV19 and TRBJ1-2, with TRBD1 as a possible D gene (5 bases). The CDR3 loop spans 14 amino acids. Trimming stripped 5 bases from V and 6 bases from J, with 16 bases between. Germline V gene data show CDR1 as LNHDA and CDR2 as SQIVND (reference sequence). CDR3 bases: TGTGCCAGTAGTGCAGCCGGGACTGACGATGGCTACACCTTC. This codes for CASSAAGTDDGYTF. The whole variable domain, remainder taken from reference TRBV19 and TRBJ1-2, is DGGITQSPKYLFRKEGQNVTLSCEQNLNHDAMYWYRQDPGQGLRLIYYSQIVNDFQKGDIAEGYSVSREKKESFPLTVTSAQKNPTAFYLCASSAAGTDDGYTFGSGTRLTVV.

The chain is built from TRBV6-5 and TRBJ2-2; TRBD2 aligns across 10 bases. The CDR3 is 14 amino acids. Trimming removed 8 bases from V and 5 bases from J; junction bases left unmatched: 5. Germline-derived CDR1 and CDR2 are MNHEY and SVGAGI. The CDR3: CASRLAGQTGELFF. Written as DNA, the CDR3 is TGTGCCAGCCGACTAGCGGGCCAGACCGGGGAGCTGTTTTTT.

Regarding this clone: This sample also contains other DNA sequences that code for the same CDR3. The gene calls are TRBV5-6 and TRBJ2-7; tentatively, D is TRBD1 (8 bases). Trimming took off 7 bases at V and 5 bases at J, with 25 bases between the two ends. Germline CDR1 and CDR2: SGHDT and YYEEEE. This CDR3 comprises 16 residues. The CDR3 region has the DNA TGTGCCAGCCGGGGGGCCGGGGCAGGGGGCAAGAACGAGCAGTACTTC. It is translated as CASRGAGAGGKNEQYF.